This T cell receptor beta chain was retrieved from a study of T cells in Graves' hyperthyroidism and ophthalmopathy. The CDR3 has 13 amino acids. Germline V lookup: CDR1 MNHEY, CDR2 SVGEGT. V lost 6 bases, J lost 3 bases, and 9 bases lay in between. As to this clonotype: Its specificity is not known.

There were TCR beta CDR3 regions amplified from RNA transcripts. TCR CDR3 regions were first amplified by RT-PCR with HTBI primers. MiXCR, run by TCRdb on the multiplex PCR reads, gives a single entry per CDR3 protein. The repertoire holds 490,000 or so distinct CDR3 sequences, with 22% as singletons. Study conclusions and caveats: Stable hyperthyroidism was told apart from ophthalmopathy by a model built on 13 V-J features. Median prediction lead before ophthalmopathy onset was 6.5 months with the model.

Uncontrolled infection, other autoimmune disease, pregnancy or lactation led to exclusion. Each diagnosis drew on symptoms, thyroxine, TRAb, thyroid ultrasound and orbital computed tomography findings. Sequenced input: blood. The source is a woman between 65 and 79 years old with Graves' ophthalmopathy. The rearrangement links TRBV6-2 or TRBV6-3 to TRBJ1-5, with D possibly matching TRBD1 (6 bases). The CDR3 sequence: CASRQGFNQPQHF. In DNA form, the CDR3 reads TGTGCCAGCAGACAGGGTTTCAATCAGCCCCAGCATTTT.